This entry lists 14 T cell receptor beta chains sequenced from one sample in a study of post-analysis software for immune sequencing data. No antigen is known for these receptors. Libraries were made from TCR beta cDNA, and they carried unique molecular identifiers. TCRdb called the PCR reads again in MiXCR, with one record for every CDR3 protein. Here the sample spans about 620,000 distinct CDR3 sequences, about 40% being singletons. Study-level points and caveats: Controls showed lower frequencies than patients for five TRBV segments, and TRBV5-6, TRBV5-1 and TRBV20-1 were among these.

Specimen: blood. The receptors stem from a girl under 18 with multiple sclerosis.

The J gene is TRBJ2-7, the V gene TRBV12-3 or TRBV12-4, with 7 bases matching TRBD1. J was trimmed by 4 bases and V by 5 bases; bases with no gene match: 8. The CDR3 loop spans 14 amino acids. In DNA, the CDR3 is TGTGCCAGCAGTGGGCCGGGACAGCCTTACGAGCAGTACTTC. This encodes CASSGPGQPYEQYF.

This clonotype was found a few times. The V gene is TRBV5-1, the J gene TRBJ2-3; perhaps TRBD1 as D (5 bases). Trimming pared 0 bases from V and 2 bases from J, leaving 10 bases between. The CDR3 totals 15 residues. Germline lookup yields CDR1 SGHRS and CDR2 YFSETQ. CDR3 DNA: TGCGCCAGCAGCTTGGAAGGGGTCCTCACAGATACGCAGTATTTT. It encodes CASSLEGVLTDTQYF.

V gene TRBV6-6 combines with J gene TRBJ1-4; D is perhaps TRBD1 (6 bases). Germline assignment: CDR1 MNHNY and CDR2 SVGAGI (reference sequence). This CDR3 is 15 amino acids long. V was pared by 6 bases and J by 8 bases, with 19 bases between. CDR3 amino acids: CASRGPGQQREKLFF. For the CDR3, the DNA is TGTGCCAGCAGGGGACCGGGACAACAGAGAGAAAAACTGTTTTTT.

The genes are TRBV5-1 and TRBJ2-5; no firm D call. The length of the CDR3 is 12 residues. Trimming pared 4 bases from V and 5 bases from J, leaving 9 bases between. Germline lookup yields CDR1 SGHRS and CDR2 YFSETQ. The CDR3 DNA sequence: TGCGCCAGCAGCCCCGACTCGGAGACCCAGTACTTC. It encodes CASSPDSETQYF.

This chain uses TRBV20-1 with TRBJ2-5; tentative D call: TRBD2 (6 bases). Trimming took 6 bases from V and 5 from J, leaving 19 bases between them. There are 14 residues in the CDR3. Germline assignment: CDR1 DFQATT and CDR2 SNEGSKA (reference sequence). The CDR3 spells CSAEPRIAGETQYF. CDR3 DNA: TGCAGTGCCGAGCCGAGAATCGCGGGGGAGACCCAGTACTTC.

The V and J genes are TRBV5-1 and TRBJ1-6; D might be TRBD1 (5 bases). V was cut by 0 bases and J by 7 bases, with 11 bases left in between. The V gene's germline CDR1 is SGHRS and CDR2 YFSETQ. The CDR3 length is 15 residues. The CDR3 DNA reads TGCGCCAGCAGCTTGGGGCAGGGCAGAAATTCACCCCTCCACTTT. This translates into CASSLGQGRNSPLHF.

V and J are TRBV30 and TRBJ2-1, with D possibly TRBD2 on 6 matching bases. The CDR3 totals 11 residues. V lost 5 bases, J lost 9 bases, and 11 bases lay in between. Germline loops: CDR1 GTSNPN, CDR2 SVGIG (reference sequence). The CDR3 DNA follows: TGTGCCTGGTGGGCGGGGAGTGAGCAGTTCTTC. Its translation: CAWWAGSEQFF.

The chain is built from TRBV20-1 and TRBJ2-3; no definite D call. This CDR3 has 17 residues. Germline lookup yields CDR1 DFQATT and CDR2 SNEGSKA (reference sequence). The V gene lost 6 bases and the J gene lost 2 bases, with 24 bases spanning the gap. The CDR3 nucleotides are TGCAGTGCGATAGACGGTGCCCCACCTCAAATCACAGATACGCAGTATTTT. Its translation: CSAIDGAPPQITDTQYF.

This clonotype was counted between two and nine times. The junction departs from germline at one end; a sequencing error may be responsible. The chain combines TRBV7-9 with TRBJ2-5; TRBD1 matches at 7 bases. The J call may not be correct, given that the DNA end is closer to TRBJ2-7. CDR1 SEHNR and CDR2 FQNEAQ come from the germline V gene (reference sequence). The CDR3 has 15 amino acids. CDR3 nucleotide sequence: TGTACCAGCAGCGCACGACAGGGTGTACGGTACGAGCAGTACTTC. Its translation: CTSSARQGVRYEQYF.

The chain couples TRBV6-1 to TRBJ2-7; 7 bases map to TRBD1. TRBJ2-4 matches the DNA end more closely, so the J call is doubtful. This CDR3 spans 15 amino acids. From germline, CDR1 is MNHNS and CDR2 SASEGT. CDR3 sequence: CASSVGWGTENIQYF. The CDR3 DNA is TGTGCCAGCAGTGTTGGGTGGGGGACAGAAAACATTCAGTACTTC.

This sequence joins TRBV10-3 and TRBJ1-2; D unresolved. The V end lost 0 bases, the J end lost 3 bases, and 5 bases lay between the germline ends. There are 13 residues in the CDR3. Germline V gene sequence: CDR1 ENHRY, CDR2 SYGVKD. The CDR3 nucleotides read TGTGCCATCAGTGAGTCTGGACACTATGGCTACACCTTC. The encoded protein is CAISESGHYGYTF.

CDR3 sequence: CASSLAGKGEKLFF. The CDR3 DNA reads as TGCGCCAGCAGCTTGGCCGGAAAAGGTGAAAAACTGTTTTTT. V is TRBV5-1 and J is TRBJ1-4; D remains ambiguous. The V gene's germline CDR1 is SGHRS and CDR2 YFSETQ. The ends were cut back, 0 bases at V and 7 bases at J, with 10 bases in the middle. CDR3 length: 14 residues.

V is TRBV5-5 and J is TRBJ1-1; D ambiguous. Deletions cut 0 bases from V and 3 bases from J, with 6 bases between. Germline V gene data show CDR1 as SGHKS and CDR2 as YYEKEE (reference sequence). The CDR3 is 13 residues long. CDR3 in amino acids: CASSLAAYTEAFF. The DNA of the CDR3 is TGTGCCAGCAGCTTGGCAGCCTACACTGAAGCTTTCTTT.

Notes on this clonotype: Mismatch with germline at one junction end may stem from a read error. The V gene is TRBV12-3 or TRBV12-4, the J gene TRBJ2-7; D gene unclear. The CDR3 has 12 residues. The CDR3: CAGSLETGEQYF. DNA of the CDR3: TGTGCCGGCAGTTTAGAAACTGGCGAGCAGTACTTC.